A single sample is the source of the 23 T cell receptor beta chains below, sequenced in a study of human T cells and chemical hapten exposure. TCRdb independently ran MiXCR on the RACE reads; one entry per CDR3 protein. The sample yields about 62,000 distinct CDR3 sequences, about 7% seen once. The sample's time point: pre-sensitization, week 0. Treatment defined: therapeutic diphenylcyclopropenone sensitization with weekly scalp DPC. The material sequenced was whole blood, taken in connection with sensitization to the hapten diphenylcyclopropenone (DPC). The receptors originated from a woman in her thirties with alopecia areata. Some clones in this sample may be carry-over from other donors' samples.

Note on this clonotype: A much larger clone differs by one base, so this may be a read error. The chain is built from TRBV13 and TRBJ2-7, with D tentatively TRBD1 or TRBD2 (5 bases each). The CDR3 loop spans 17 amino acids. V dropped 3 bases and J dropped 0 bases, with 18 bases sitting between them. Germline CDR1 reads PRHDT; CDR2 reads FYEKMQ (reference sequence). The CDR3 loop is CASSFTSWGGSSYEQYF. For the CDR3, the DNA is TGTGCCAGCAGCTTTACTAGTTGGGGCGGAAGCTCCTACGAGCAGTACTTC.

This clonotype has at least ten counts. The rearrangement links TRBV6-1 to TRBJ2-5; TRBD1 is a possible D gene (6 bases). Trimming cost V 6 bases and J 5 bases, with 13 bases left between them. CDR3 length: 13 residues. From germline, CDR1 is MNHNS and CDR2 SASEGT. CDR3 in amino acids: CASRDRQGETQYF. CDR3 DNA sequence: TGTGCCAGCAGAGACAGGCAGGGGGAGACCCAGTACTTC.

This chain joins TRBV3-1 and TRBJ1-5; D is ambiguous. From germline, CDR1 is LGHDT and CDR2 YNNKEL (reference sequence). V dropped 1 base and J dropped 0 bases, with 7 bases sitting between them. This CDR3 comprises 15 residues. The CDR3 is CASSQGRYSNQPQHF. The CDR3 DNA follows: TGTGCCAGCAGCCAAGGCCGATATAGCAATCAGCCCCAGCATTTT. The full variable domain, with the rest looked up from reference TRBV3-1 and TRBJ1-5, is DTAVSQTPKYLVTQMGNDKSIKCEQNLGHDTMYWYKQDSKKFLKIMFSYNNKELIINETVPNRFSPKSPDKAHLNLHINSLELGDSAVYFCASSQGRYSNQPQHFGDGTRLSIL.

This clonotype was recorded at least ten times. This sequence joins TRBV29-1 and TRBJ2-2; the D gene is possibly TRBD2 (5 bases). Trimming stripped 5 bases from V and 0 bases from J, with 10 bases between. Germline V gene data show CDR1 as SQVTM and CDR2 as ANQGSEA. This CDR3 contains 14 residues. The chain's CDR3 is CSVREHSNTGELFF. The CDR3 DNA sequence: TGCAGCGTTCGGGAACACTCGAACACCGGGGAGCTGTTTTTT.

This clonotype was detected ten times or more. The V gene is TRBV5-1, the J gene TRBJ2-3, with a weak D call TRBD2 (6 bases). V lost 7 bases, J lost 2 bases, and 20 bases lay in between. Per the germline V gene, CDR1 is SGHRS and CDR2 is YFSETQ. The CDR3 runs to 16 residues. The DNA of the CDR3 is TGCGCCAGCTCTCTTCTCCTCACGGGAGACACAGATACGCAGTATTTT. Protein product: CASSLLLTGDTDTQYF.

This clonotype was found many times. The chain links TRBV11-2 to TRBJ1-1, with D uncertain. This CDR3 region has 11 residues. Germline CDR1 SGHAT, CDR2 FQNNGV. V lost 2 bases and J 5 bases, leaving 3 bases between the germline ends. The chain's CDR3 is CASSLRTEAFF. CDR3 in DNA: TGTGCCAGCAGCTTAAGAACTGAAGCTTTCTTT. The variable domain in full, completed from reference TRBV11-2 and TRBJ1-1, reads EAGVAQSPRYKIIEKRQSVAFWCNPISGHATLYWYQQILGQGPKLLIQFQNNGVVDDSQLPKDRFSAERLKGVDSTLKIQPAKLEDSAVYLCASSLRTEAFFGQGTRLTVV.

This clonotype occurred many times. V usage is TRBV11-2 and J usage is TRBJ2-7; 8 bases line up with TRBD1. V shed 2 bases, J shed 4 bases, and the junction held 10 bases outside the gene matches. This CDR3 has 16 amino acids. The germline CDR1 and CDR2 sequences are SGHAT and FQNNGV. The CDR3 loop is CASSLLSGGRGYEQYF. DNA of the CDR3: TGTGCCAGCAGCTTACTTTCAGGGGGCCGCGGGTACGAGCAGTACTTC.

The J gene is TRBJ1-1, the V gene TRBV6-5; no firm D call. V shed 10 bases and J shed 1 base, with 10 bases lying between them. The CDR3 is 12 residues long. CDR1 MNHEY and CDR2 SVGAGI come from the germline V gene. CDR3 in amino acids: CATWRANTEAFF. Written as DNA, the CDR3 is TGTGCCACCTGGAGGGCGAACACTGAAGCTTTCTTT.

This clonotype has ten or more counts. This chain connects TRBV20-1 to TRBJ2-1; TRBD2 matches 8 bases. With 2 bases clipped from V and 4 bases from J, the junction kept 4 bases outside the gene matches. The CDR3 consists of 14 residues. Germline lookup yields CDR1 DFQATT and CDR2 SNEGSKA (reference sequence). CDR3 amino acids: CSARRGGQYNEQFF. CDR3 coding DNA: TGCAGTGCTAGACGGGGGGGCCAATACAATGAGCAGTTCTTC.

This clonotype was observed many times. The chain joins TRBV20-1 to TRBJ2-3; 8 nucleotides agree with TRBD2. CDR1 is DFQATT, CDR2 SNEGSKA, per germline (reference sequence). Germline trimming cut 1 base from V and 5 bases from J; bases unmatched to any gene: 17. CDR3 length: 18 residues. This CDR3 reads CSARGGPFGGGYQDTQYF. The CDR3 region has the DNA TGCAGTGCTAGAGGGGGCCCTTTTGGCGGGGGGTACCAAGATACGCAGTATTTT.

This clonotype was counted many times. V gene TRBV15 combines with J gene TRBJ2-5, with D perhaps TRBD2 (5 bases). The CDR3 is 15 residues long. Germline V lookup: CDR1 LNHNV, CDR2 YYDKDF (reference sequence). V was shortened by 0 bases and J by 5 bases, with 13 bases between the two germline ends. CDR3 sequence: CATSRDPVAYETQYF. The CDR3 DNA sequence: TGTGCCACCAGCAGAGACCCCGTAGCGTACGAGACCCAGTACTTC.

This clonotype was detected ten times or more. The chain links TRBV5-1 to TRBJ2-7; TRBD1 matches 7 bases. V gave up 7 bases and J gave up 0 bases; unmatched junction bases: 10. The CDR3 totals 15 residues. The germline gives CDR1 SGHRS, CDR2 YFSETQ. CDR3: CASSLAGGSSYEQYF. The CDR3 DNA follows: TGCGCCAGCTCGCTAGCAGGGGGTTCCTCCTACGAGCAGTACTTC.

There are many counts of this clonotype. V is TRBV6-1 and J is TRBJ1-4; 7 bases align to TRBD1. The ends lost 7 bases at V and 4 bases at J; junction bases unmatched: 9. The V gene's germline CDR1 is MNHNS and CDR2 SASEGT. The CDR3 spans 15 residues. CDR3 DNA sequence: TGTGCCAGCACTTCGACAGGGACATATAATGAAAAACTGTTTTTT. This encodes CASTSTGTYNEKLFF.

This chain joins TRBV29-1 and TRBJ2-3; D is unclear. The CDR3 covers 14 residues. Germline values: CDR1 SQVTM, CDR2 ANQGSEA. Trimming removed 7 bases at V and 4 bases at J, with 18 bases between. The CDR3 loop is CSAAPGPSADTQYF. Here the CDR3 DNA reads TGCAGCGCGGCCCCGGGCCCTTCGGCAGATACGCAGTATTTT.

A few counts support this clonotype. The chain has TRBV11-2 and TRBJ1-6, with D hard to call. The CDR3 spans 13 residues. The V end lost 1 base, the J end lost 14 bases, and 12 bases lay between the germline ends. Germline V gene lookup returns CDR1 SGHAT and CDR2 FQNNGV. The chain's CDR3 is CASSLAVRAALHF. The DNA of the CDR3 is TGTGCCAGCAGCTTAGCTGTGAGGGCTGCCCTCCACTTT.

The table lists this clonotype with many counts. This chain uses TRBV7-9 with TRBJ1-2, with a tentative D call TRBD1 (6 bases). Trimming took off 5 bases at V and 8 bases at J, with 21 bases between the two ends. The CDR3 has 15 amino acids. CDR1 and CDR2 (germline): SEHNR, FQNEAQ (reference sequence). CDR3 in amino acids: CASSQDMGAGEGYTF. DNA for the CDR3: TGTGCCAGCAGCCAAGACATGGGGGCTGGCGAAGGCTACACCTTC.

The table lists this clonotype with many counts. The chain has TRBV6-1 and TRBJ1-1; 10 bases map to TRBD1. In germline, CDR1 is MNHNS, CDR2 SASEGT. This CDR3 is 14 amino acids long. Trimming removed 5 bases from V and 6 bases from J; junction bases left unmatched: 6. CDR3 sequence (DNA): TGTGCCAGCAGTTCCGCCGGACAGGGGGCTGAAGCTTTCTTT. Its translation is CASSSAGQGAEAFF.

V and J are TRBV7-8 and TRBJ1-5; D not certain. With 0 bases removed from V and 7 bases from J, the gap between germline ends came to 7 bases. The CDR3 extends over 13 amino acids. CDR1 is SGHVS, CDR2 FQNEAQ, per germline. As DNA, the CDR3 is TGTGCCAGCAGCTTAGCCGTGGGCCAGCCCCAGCATTTT. Translating gives CASSLAVGQPQHF.

The rearrangement links TRBV29-1 to TRBJ1-1; 8 nucleotides line up with TRBD1. CDR3 size: 13 residues. The germline gives CDR1 SQVTM, CDR2 ANQGSEA. With 4 bases clipped from V and 4 bases from J, the junction kept 5 bases outside the gene matches. CDR3 nucleotide sequence: TGCAGCGTTGTGGGCAGGGGGCTCACTGAAGCTTTCTTT. Its translation: CSVVGRGLTEAFF. Supplemented by reference TRBV29-1 and TRBJ1-1, the full variable domain reads SAVISQKPSRDICQRGTSLTIQCQVDSQVTMMFWYRQQPGQSLTLIATANQGSEATYESGFVIDKFPISRPNLTFSTLTVSNMSPEDSSIYLCSVVGRGLTEAFFGQGTRLTVV.

This clonotype appeared many times. This rearrangement joins TRBV7-2 to TRBJ2-6; D is unclear. Trimming left V 6 bases short and J 0 bases short, with 6 bases between. Looked up from germline, CDR1 is SGHTA and CDR2 is FQGNSA. The length of the CDR3 is 14 residues. The CDR3 spells CASRENSGANVLTF. CDR3 in DNA: TGTGCCAGCAGGGAGAACTCTGGGGCCAACGTCCTGACTTTC.

This clonotype occurred many times. The chain couples TRBV29-1 to TRBJ2-1; weak D call: TRBD1 (5 bases). Trimming removed 5 bases from V and 7 bases from J, with 12 bases in between. Germline V gene sequence: CDR1 SQVTM, CDR2 ANQGSEA. The CDR3 spans 12 residues. CDR3 bases: TGCAGCGTTCGGCAGGGTATGAATGAGCAGTTCTTC. It codes for CSVRQGMNEQFF.

This clonotype turned up a few times. The rearrangement uses TRBV30 and TRBJ1-5; 7 nucleotides align to TRBD1. The CDR3 extends over 13 amino acids. In germline, CDR1 is GTSNPN, CDR2 SVGIG (reference sequence). Trimming took 5 bases from V and 7 from J; bases not matched to a gene: 8. The CDR3 protein is CAWASQGGQPQHF. As DNA, the CDR3 is TGTGCCTGGGCTTCGCAGGGGGGACAGCCCCAGCATTTT.

This clonotype was detected ten times or more. The chain has TRBV29-1 and TRBJ1-1; the D gene is possibly TRBD1 (6 bases). Between the trimmed V and J ends, which lost 6 bases and 0 bases, there was a span of 8 bases. In germline, CDR1 is SQVTM, CDR2 ANQGSEA. The CDR3 extends over 12 amino acids. CDR3 sequence (DNA): TGCAGCGTACAGGGCATGAACACTGAAGCTTTCTTT. Encoded protein: CSVQGMNTEAFF. Full variable domain (missing parts from reference TRBV29-1 and TRBJ1-1): SAVISQKPSRDICQRGTSLTIQCQVDSQVTMMFWYRQQPGQSLTLIATANQGSEATYESGFVIDKFPISRPNLTFSTLTVSNMSPEDSSIYLCSVQGMNTEAFFGQGTRLTVV.